A single sample gave rise to the 6 T cell receptor beta chains below, sequenced in a study of shared clonotypes between healthy human individuals. Libraries were prepared by immunoSEQ multiplex PCR; TCRdb keeps only in-frame clonotypes and omits some of them. The data show about 770,000 clones, approximately 77% seen once. The source material was memory CD4+ T cells sorted from blood. Subset reported: CD45RA-negative fraction. The receptors originated from a young woman in good health.

V is TRBV9 and J is TRBJ2-2; 11 nucleotides line up with TRBD2. Trimming at V came to 3 bases and at J to 0 bases, leaving 4 bases not matched to a gene. The CDR3 consists of 17 residues. Germline-derived CDR1 and CDR2 are SGDLS and YYNGEE. The chain's CDR3 is CASSAPGLAANTGELFF. DNA for the CDR3: TGTGCCAGCAGCGCCCCGGGACTAGCGGCGAACACCGGGGAGCTGTTTTTT.

Regarding this clone: One end of the junction varies from germline; a read error may be responsible. The rearrangement joins TRBV18 to TRBJ1-5; D may be TRBD1 (5 bases). This CDR3 has 16 residues. Germline CDR1 is KGHSH and CDR2 is LQKENI. This CDR3 reads CASSSPGPYSNQPQHF. In DNA, the CDR3 is TGTGCCAGCTCATCACCAGGGCCTTATAGCAATCAGCCCCAGCATTTT.

This clone has a handful of counts. J is TRBJ1-2 and V is TRBV19, with 7 bases identical to TRBD1. The V gene's germline CDR1 is LNHDA and CDR2 SQIVND (reference sequence). The CDR3 spans 14 residues. The trim removed 3 bases at V and 7 bases at J, leaving 8 bases unmatched. The CDR3, as DNA: TGTGCCAGTAGTATGCGGGGACAGTCCGCTGGCTACACCTTC. Protein product: CASSMRGQSAGYTF.

The genes are TRBV7-2 and TRBJ2-3; D perhaps matches TRBD2 (5 bases). Germline assignment: CDR1 SGHTA and CDR2 FQGNSA. Trimming shortened V by 5 bases and J by 4 bases, and 13 bases separated the two germline ends. This CDR3 has 14 amino acids. CDR3 residues: CASSAWAGPDTQYF. In DNA form, the CDR3 reads TGTGCCAGCAGCGCTTGGGCGGGCCCAGATACGCAGTATTTT. The full variable domain, rest sourced from reference TRBV7-2 and TRBJ2-3, is GAGVSQSPSNKVTEKGKDVELRCDPISGHTALYWYRQSLGQGLEFLIYFQGNSAPDKSGLPSDRFSAERTGGSVSTLTIQRTQQEDSAVYLCASSAWAGPDTQYFGPGTRLTVL.

The V call is TRBV27, the J call TRBJ2-1, with 8 bases that match TRBD2. CDR3 length: 14 amino acids. The germline gives CDR1 MNHEY, CDR2 SMNVEV (reference sequence). J lost 6 bases, V lost 3 bases, and 4 bases had no gene match. This chain's CDR3 is CASSLKREFNEQFF. In DNA form, the CDR3 reads TGTGCCAGCAGTTTGAAGCGGGAGTTCAATGAGCAGTTCTTC.

This clone turned up a few times. The chain has TRBV14 and TRBJ2-3; TRBD2 is a possible D gene (6 bases). This CDR3 spans 16 amino acids. V lost 1 base and J lost 1, with 12 bases in between. Germline V CDR1 and CDR2: SGHDN, FVKESK. This chain's CDR3 is CASSQAWGGGTDTQYF. The CDR3 coding sequence is TGTGCCAGCAGCCAAGCCTGGGGAGGAGGCACAGATACGCAGTATTTT.